The 21 T cell receptor beta chains in this list originate from one sample, sequenced in a study of blood T cell repertoires in COVID-19. The data were produced by immunoSEQ multiplex PCR, yet TCRdb's version contains in-frame clones alone and is incomplete. Of about 74,000 clones listed, roughly 82% are singletons. The sequenced sample consisted of peripheral blood. These receptors all stem from a human donor in a cohort sampled during active COVID-19.

This clone was found once. The rearrangement links TRBV11-3 to TRBJ2-3; 8 nucleotides match TRBD1. With 5 bases clipped from V and 0 bases from J, the junction kept 4 bases outside the gene matches. CDR3 length: 15 residues. Per the germline V gene, CDR1 is SGHNT and CDR2 is YENEEA. For the CDR3, the DNA is TGTGCCAGCAGCCTTCAGGGGGCTAGCACAGATACGCAGTATTTT. It encodes CASSLQGASTDTQYF.

The J gene is TRBJ2-1, the V gene TRBV3-1 (or the pseudogene TRBV3-2); 11 nucleotides agree with TRBD2. The CDR3 sequence is 15 residues long. Per germline, CDR1 LGHDT and CDR2 YNNKEL (reference sequence). V shed 6 bases, J shed 5 bases, and the junction held 6 bases outside the gene matches. CDR3 in DNA: TGTGCCAGCAGATCTAGCGGGGGGTACGACAATGAGCAGTTCTTC. Translated: CASRSSGGYDNEQFF.

The genes are TRBV9 and TRBJ1-2; the D is unclear. CDR1 and CDR2 from the germline V gene are SGDLS and YYNGEE. Trimming pared 8 bases from V and 6 bases from J, leaving 17 bases between. This CDR3 spans 13 amino acids. The CDR3 protein is CASRKSGVHGYTF. In nucleotides, the CDR3 is TGTGCCAGTCGGAAATCCGGAGTGCATGGCTACACCTTC.

The chain combines TRBV4-1 with TRBJ2-7, with unresolved D. V was cut by 0 bases and J by 6 bases, with 9 bases left in between. This CDR3 is 13 amino acids long. Per germline, CDR1 MGHRA and CDR2 YSYEKL. The CDR3 region is CASSQEDRLEQYF. DNA of the CDR3: TGCGCCAGCAGCCAAGAAGACCGACTCGAGCAGTACTTC.

The chain links TRBV7-2 to TRBJ1-2; the D is unclear. Germline V lookup: CDR1 SGHTA, CDR2 FQGNSA. V shed 1 base and J shed 7 bases, with 10 bases lying between them. The CDR3 runs 13 residues. This CDR3 is CASSLGGPGGYTF. In DNA, the CDR3 is TGTGCCAGCAGCTTAGGAGGGCCGGGTGGCTACACCTTC.

The chain couples TRBV9 to TRBJ2-1, with D possibly TRBD2 on 6 matching bases. Deletions cut 3 bases from V and 2 bases from J, with 12 bases between. The CDR3 loop spans 15 amino acids. CDR1 is SGDLS, CDR2 YYNGEE, per germline. The CDR3 DNA is TGTGCCAGCAGCGCTGGAGGGGACCCCTACAATGAGCAGTTCTTC. It is translated as CASSAGGDPYNEQFF. The full variable domain, in which reference TRBV9 and TRBJ2-1 provide the parts outside the CDR3, is DSGVTQTPKHLITATGQRVTLRCSPRSGDLSVYWYQQSLDQGLQFLIQYYNGEERAKGNILERFSAQQFPDLHSELNLSSLELGDSALYFCASSAGGDPYNEQFFGPGTRLTVL.

The chain has TRBV7-9 and TRBJ1-3; D may be TRBD1 (5 bases). Germline V gene lookup returns CDR1 SEHNR and CDR2 FQNEAQ (reference sequence). This CDR3 is built from 13 residues. V shed 10 bases and J shed 2 bases, with 12 bases lying between them. The CDR3 bases are TGTGCCAACCCGCTGGGGCCTGGAAACACCATATATTTT. Its protein product is CANPLGPGNTIYF.

The V gene is TRBV5-1, the J gene TRBJ1-4; 7 bases line up with TRBD1. The CDR3 contains 16 residues. Germline V gene sequence: CDR1 SGHRS, CDR2 YFSETQ. V trimming: 7 bases; J trimming: 3 bases; junction bases outside the gene matches: 12. In DNA, the CDR3 is TGCGCCAGCGCCAAGGGACAGCCGACGGCTAATGAAAAACTGTTTTTT. It yields the protein CASAKGQPTANEKLFF.

The chain recombines TRBV18 with TRBJ1-6, with 10 bases fitting TRBD1. Germline CDR1 KGHSH, CDR2 LQKENI. V was pared by 2 bases and J by 6 bases, with 7 bases of the junction left unmatched. The CDR3 runs 17 residues. The CDR3 loop reads CASSPFGTGVGNSPLHF. CDR3 nucleotide sequence: TGTGCCAGCTCACCATTTGGGACAGGGGTTGGTAATTCACCCCTCCACTTT.

The rearrangement uses TRBV12-3 or TRBV12-4 and TRBJ1-2; D may be TRBD1 (5 bases). Between the trimmed V and J ends, which lost 2 bases and 8 bases, there was a span of 12 bases. There are 13 residues in the CDR3. This CDR3 is CASSLSGSKGYTF. CDR3 nucleotides: TGTGCCAGCAGTTTATCAGGGTCTAAAGGCTACACCTTC.

This chain links TRBV4-3 with TRBJ1-4; D might be TRBD1 (6 bases). Looked up from germline, CDR1 is LGHNA and CDR2 is YSLEER. V dropped 4 bases and J dropped 4 bases, with 13 bases sitting between them. This CDR3 is built from 15 residues. This CDR3 reads CASSPGTGSNEKLFF. CDR3 DNA: TGCGCCAGCAGCCCTGGTACAGGGAGTAATGAAAAACTGTTTTTT.

The rearrangement joins TRBV2 to TRBJ2-6, with 9 bases aligning to TRBD1. Germline V gene data show CDR1 as SNHLY and CDR2 as FYNNEI. The CDR3 extends over 17 amino acids. The V and J ends lost 4 bases and 0 bases, in that order; junction bases with no gene match: 4. CDR3 nucleotide sequence: TGTGCCAGCAGTGTTGGGACAGGGAGCTCTGGGGCCAACGTCCTGACTTTC. This codes for CASSVGTGSSGANVLTF.

This clone was observed a handful of times. This sequence joins TRBV9 and TRBJ2-2; 7 bases fit TRBD2. CDR1 is SGDLS, CDR2 YYNGEE, per germline. The trim removed 0 bases at V and 4 bases at J, leaving 3 bases unmatched. There are 15 residues in the CDR3. As DNA, the CDR3 is TGTGCCAGCAGCGTAGAGCTAGCGGCCACCGGGGAGCTGTTTTTT. The encoded protein is CASSVELAATGELFF. Full variable domain (outside the CDR3, taken from reference TRBV9 and TRBJ2-2): DSGVTQTPKHLITATGQRVTLRCSPRSGDLSVYWYQQSLDQGLQFLIQYYNGEERAKGNILERFSAQQFPDLHSELNLSSLELGDSALYFCASSVELAATGELFFGEGSRLTVL.

This CDR3 reads CASSQVRGQGNEKLFF. Here the CDR3 DNA reads TGTGCCAGCAGCCAAGTCAGAGGACAGGGAAACGAAAAACTGTTTTTT. The chain uses TRBV3-1 (or the pseudogene TRBV3-2) and TRBJ1-4; 8 bases match TRBD1. The CDR3 runs to 16 residues. V was clipped by 1 base and J by 8 bases; unmatched bases: 9. Germline V CDR1 and CDR2: LGHDT, YNNKEL (reference sequence).

Worth noting for this clone: Just one base apart from a much larger clone, this may be a read error. This chain joins TRBV5-6 and TRBJ1-3; 7 bases are a match to TRBD1. V was clipped by 1 base and J by 2 bases; unmatched bases: 0. The CDR3 has 14 amino acids. CDR1 is SGHDT, CDR2 YYEEEE, per germline. The CDR3 sequence: CASSLTGAGNTIYF. Here the CDR3 DNA reads TGTGCCAGCAGCTTGACAGGGGCTGGAAACACCATATATTTT.

A few counts support this clone. Additional DNA sequences in this sample encode the identical CDR3. The genes are TRBV7-3 and TRBJ2-5; TRBD1 agrees at 7 bases. This CDR3 contains 14 residues. CDR1 SGHTA and CDR2 FQGTGA come from the germline V gene. V lost 2 bases to trimming and J lost 2 bases; unmatched junction nucleotides: 2. CDR3 sequence: CASSLGGQQETQYF. The CDR3 nucleotides are TGTGCCAGCAGCTTAGGGGGACAGCAAGAGACCCAGTACTTC. Looking up the rest from reference TRBV7-3 and TRBJ2-5 gives the full variable domain: GAGVSQTPSNKVTEKGKYVELRCDPISGHTALYWYRQSLGQGPEFLIYFQGTGAADDSGLPNDRFFAVRPEGSVSTLKIQRTERGDSAVYLCASSLGGQQETQYFGPGTRLLVL.

V usage is TRBV27 and J usage is TRBJ1-1; D gene unclear. V was pared by 6 bases and J by 1 base, with 9 bases between. Germline V gene lookup returns CDR1 MNHEY and CDR2 SMNVEV (reference sequence). The CDR3 has 13 amino acids. Here the CDR3 reads CASRRQPNTEAFF. The CDR3 nucleotides read TGTGCCAGCAGGAGACAACCGAACACTGAAGCTTTCTTT.

Here the CDR3 reads CASSEAGTSTDTQYF. In DNA, the CDR3 is TGTGCCAGCAGTGAAGCGGGGACTAGCACAGATACGCAGTATTTT. This chain uses TRBV2 with TRBJ2-3; maybe TRBD2 (6 bases). This CDR3 has 15 residues. Germline values: CDR1 SNHLY, CDR2 FYNNEI. Trimming left V 0 bases short and J 0 bases short, with 7 bases between.

The chain uses TRBV27 and TRBJ1-2; 8 nucleotides line up with TRBD1. V was clipped by 5 bases and J by 4 bases; unmatched bases: 9. The germline gives CDR1 MNHEY, CDR2 SMNVEV (reference sequence). This CDR3 comprises 15 residues. The CDR3 spells CASSHGQGRFYGYTF. The DNA for the CDR3 is TGTGCCAGCAGTCACGGACAGGGCCGATTCTATGGCTACACCTTC.

This chain connects TRBV18 to TRBJ1-5; 8 nucleotides match TRBD1. The CDR3 totals 17 residues. The V segment lost 0 bases and the J segment 3 bases; nucleotides outside the gene matches: 7. Germline CDR1 and CDR2: KGHSH and LQKENI. The CDR3 coding sequence is TGTGCCAGCTCACCACCGGTGACAGGGGCTAACAATCAGCCCCAGCATTTT. Its protein is CASSPPVTGANNQPQHF.

V and J are TRBV5-1 and TRBJ2-7; D is unclear. This CDR3 is built from 12 residues. V was trimmed by 0 bases and J by 6 bases, leaving 7 bases between them. From germline, CDR1 is SGHRS and CDR2 YFSETQ. CDR3 in DNA: TGCGCCAGCAGCTTGGACAGTTTCGAGCAGTACTTC. It codes for CASSLDSFEQYF. The full variable domain, completed using reference TRBV5-1 and TRBJ2-7, is KAGVTQTPRYLIKTRGQQVTLSCSPISGHRSVSWYQQTPGQGLQFLFEYFSETQRNKGNFPGRFSGRQFSNSRSEMNVSTLELGDSALYLCASSLDSFEQYFGPGTRLTVT.